Shown below are 7 T cell receptor beta chains from a single sample sequenced in a study of T cell repertoires in cytomegalovirus infection. TCRdb recomputed calls from the reads with MiXCR, one row per CDR3 protein. The sample yields some 390,000 distinct CDR3 sequences, 15% to 20% seen once. Sequenced: PBMCs. These TCRs come from a human donor in good health (CMV status not recorded). Some clones in this sample may be carry-over from other donors' samples.

Many counts were recorded for this clonotype. The genes are TRBV4-3 and TRBJ1-5, with D possibly matching TRBD1 (5 bases). The CDR3 runs 14 residues. V was cut by 1 base and J by 4 bases, with 8 bases left in between. Germline assignment: CDR1 LGHNA and CDR2 YSLEER. The CDR3, as DNA: TGCGCCAGCAGCCAAGCGTGGGGGAATCAGCCCCAGCATTTT. Protein sequence: CASSQAWGNQPQHF.

This clonotype has a handful of counts. The chain has TRBV19 and TRBJ1-4; unclear D gene. The CDR3 consists of 13 residues. Trimming took 7 bases from V and 4 from J, leaving 10 bases between them. From germline, CDR1 is LNHDA and CDR2 SQIVND (reference sequence). The CDR3 bases are TGTGCCAGTACTCGGCGGGTTAATGAAAAACTGTTTTTT. It yields the protein CASTRRVNEKLFF.

This clonotype was picked up a small number of times. The chain is built from TRBV4-1 and TRBJ1-5; D not resolved. Germline loops: CDR1 MGHRA, CDR2 YSYEKL. The germline V and J ends were trimmed by 4 bases and 1 base, with 17 bases remaining between them. The CDR3 is 17 residues long. The CDR3, as DNA: TGCGCCAGCAGCCCAGTGACCGTCCCCAGGAGCAATCAGCCCCAGCATTTT. Amino acids: CASSPVTVPRSNQPQHF.

This clonotype was detected a few times. The V gene is TRBV11-2, the J gene TRBJ2-7; a possible D gene is TRBD2 (6 bases). V lost 0 bases and J lost 4, with 10 bases in between. Germline CDR1 SGHAT, CDR2 FQNNGV. The CDR3 loop spans 14 amino acids. CDR3 amino acids: CASSLDGTVYEQYF. The CDR3 nucleotides are TGTGCCAGCAGCTTAGATGGGACTGTATACGAGCAGTACTTC.

At least ten counts were recorded for this clonotype. V and J are TRBV7-2 and TRBJ1-2; no firm D call. Trimming cost V 8 bases and J 4 bases, with 17 bases left between them. The germline gives CDR1 SGHTA, CDR2 FQGNSA. This CDR3 is built from 14 residues. CDR3 in amino acids: CASGKSGQVYGYTF. The CDR3 DNA is TGTGCCAGCGGAAAAAGCGGGCAAGTCTATGGCTACACCTTC.

In this sample, this clonotype turned up many times. The genes are TRBV7-2 and TRBJ1-2; D is possibly TRBD1 (5 bases). CDR3 length equals 15 residues. Germline-derived CDR1 and CDR2 are SGHTA and FQGNSA. Trimming pared 5 bases from V and 9 bases from J, leaving 22 bases between. The CDR3 reads CASSTKLGTASSYTF. CDR3 nucleotide sequence: TGTGCCAGCAGCACAAAGTTGGGGACCGCTTCAAGCTACACCTTC.

This clonotype appeared a few times. The V call is TRBV5-4, the J call TRBJ1-4; 9 nucleotides match TRBD1. The CDR3 has 15 amino acids. The V and J ends lost 4 bases and 5 bases, in that order; junction bases with no gene match: 6. Looked up from germline, CDR1 is SGHNT and CDR2 is YYREEE (reference sequence). Written as DNA, the CDR3 is TGTGCCAGCAGCCGGACAGGGGTACAAAATGAAAAACTGTTTTTT. Protein: CASSRTGVQNEKLFF. Together with reference TRBV5-4 and TRBJ1-4, the CDR3 gives the full variable domain: ETGVTQSPTHLIKTRGQQVTLRCSSQSGHNTVSWYQQALGQGPQFIFQYYREEENGRGNFPPRFSGLQFPNYSSELNVNALELDDSALYLCASSRTGVQNEKLFFGSGTQLSVL.